This T cell receptor (beta chain) came from a study of cytomegalovirus exposure and HLA in healthy donors. The PCR had 60 Vbeta and 13 Jbeta primers. The data were produced by immunoSEQ multiplex PCR, yet TCRdb's version contains in-frame clones alone and is incomplete. The sample comprises 75,000 to 100,000 clones, just over 75% of which are singletons, and approximately 0.56% rests with the top ten. Germline V gene lookup returns CDR1 SGHRS and CDR2 YFSETQ. There are 15 residues in the CDR3. The trim removed 2 bases at V and 3 bases at J, leaving 3 bases unmatched. The sequence came from a man aged 25-40 years in good health and CMV-seronegative. The chain is built from TRBV5-1 and TRBJ2-2, with TRBD1 identical over 8 bases. The sequencing input was PBMCs. The CDR3 sequence is CASSFPGGDTGELFF. DNA for the CDR3: TGCGCCAGCAGCTTCCCAGGGGGCGACACCGGGGAGCTGTTTTTT.